The rows below give T cell receptor beta chains drawn from one sample of a study of blood T cell repertoires in COVID-19. Assay used: immunoSEQ multiplex PCR; TCRdb lists only in-frame clones, some missing. In the table there are about 210,000 clones, 75% to 90% of which are singletons. What was sequenced was peripheral blood. The receptors originated from a woman in her thirties or forties with acute or convalescent COVID-19. Both conserved end residues are part of each CDR3. Fields, in order: V gene, clone size, J gene, D gene, CDR3 DNA, CDR3 protein. D genes are given only for firm matches. Clone size is stated in some rows and not others, as once, few, many or a class when expanded.

V: TRBV2; size: NA; J: TRBJ1-2; D: NA; DNA: TGTGCCAGCAGGCAGGGTGGCTACACCTTC; CDR3: CASRQGGYTF
V: TRBV5-1; size: NA; J: TRBJ1-2; D: NA; DNA: TGCGCCAGCAGCTCCAGTCGTCTGGGCTACACCTTC; CDR3: CASSSSRLGYTF
V: TRBV12-5; size: NA; J: TRBJ2-1; D: NA; DNA: TGTGCTAGTGGTTTGCAGGGGATCGACAATGAGCAGTTCTTC; CDR3: CASGLQGIDNEQFF
V: TRBV19; size: NA; J: TRBJ2-1; D: TRBD2; DNA: TGTGCCAGTCACCGGGAGGGCCCCTACAATGAGCAGTTCTTC; CDR3: CASHREGPYNEQFF
V: TRBV2; size: few; J: TRBJ1-3; D: NA; DNA: TGTGCCAGCAGTGAAGGCAGGGCTGGAAACACCATATATTTT; CDR3: CASSEGRAGNTIYF
V: TRBV4-1; size: NA; J: TRBJ2-2; D: TRBD2; DNA: TGCGCCAGCAGCCAAGGGGGGAGCGGGGGGCGGAACACCGGGGAGCTGTTTTTT; CDR3: CASSQGGSGGRNTGELFF
V: TRBV10-1; size: NA; J: TRBJ2-1; D: TRBD2; DNA: TGCGCCAGCAGGGTAGGGCGGGGGGGCTACTACAATGAGCAGTTCTTC; CDR3: CASRVGRGGYYNEQFF
V: TRBV18; size: NA; J: TRBJ1-2; D: NA; DNA: TGTGCCAGCTCACAAGGACACCTATCAACTCCTAACTATGGCTACACCTTC; CDR3: CASSQGHLSTPNYGYTF
V: TRBV15; size: few; J: TRBJ1-4; D: NA; DNA: TGTGCCACCAGCAGAACTATCGGGAGCCCAGCCATAGTTTTT; CDR3: CATSRTIGSPAIVF
V: TRBV5-6; size: NA; J: TRBJ1-1; D: TRBD1; DNA: TGTGCCAGCAGCTTGGCTCCGGGACAGGGTGACACTGAAGCTTTCTTT; CDR3: CASSLAPGQGDTEAFF
V: TRBV2; size: NA; J: TRBJ2-2; D: NA; DNA: TGTGCCAGCGTCGAGCCTAACACCGGGGAGCTGTTTTTT; CDR3: CASVEPNTGELFF
V: TRBV2; size: NA; J: TRBJ1-2; D: NA; DNA: TGTGCCAGCAGTGACAGGGTCCTCTTCCTCTACACCTTC; CDR3: CASSDRVLFLYTF
V: TRBV20-1; size: NA; J: TRBJ1-2; D: NA; DNA: TGCAGTGCTAGTATTTGGCAGGATGGCTACACCTTC; CDR3: CSASIWQDGYTF
V: TRBV19; size: NA; J: TRBJ1-2; D: TRBD1; DNA: TGTGCCAGTAGTAAAACGACAGGGTGGCCGCTTGGCTACACCTTC; CDR3: CASSKTTGWPLGYTF
V: TRBV30; size: NA; J: TRBJ2-1; D: TRBD2; DNA: TGTGCCTGGAGCTTGAGCGGGGGGCCGGGTGAGCAGTTCTTC; CDR3: CAWSLSGGPGEQFF
V: TRBV30; size: NA; J: TRBJ2-1; D: TRBD2; DNA: TGTGCCTGGAGTGTAACGTCCGGGGGGAATGAGCAGTTCTTC; CDR3: CAWSVTSGGNEQFF
V: TRBV11-1; size: NA; J: TRBJ1-4; D: NA; DNA: TGTGCCAGCAGCTTAGGCAGTAATGAAAAACTGTTTTTT; CDR3: CASSLGSNEKLFF
V: TRBV19; size: once; J: TRBJ1-1; D: TRBD1; DNA: TGTGCCAGTAGTGACAGGGTGGAAGCTTTCTTT; CDR3: CASSDRVEAFF
V: TRBV2; size: NA; J: TRBJ1-1; D: NA; DNA: TGTGCCAGCACACGGAGGAACACTGAAGCTTTCTTT; CDR3: CASTRRNTEAFF
V: TRBV30; size: NA; J: TRBJ1-1; D: TRBD1; DNA: TGTGCCTGGGGCGGACAGGGGATCATGAACACTGAAGCTTTCTTT; CDR3: CAWGGQGIMNTEAFF
V: TRBV6-6; size: NA; J: TRBJ1-2; D: NA; DNA: TGTGCCAGCAGTACCCAGGGAGGGACCTTTAACTATGGCTACACCTTC; CDR3: CASSTQGGTFNYGYTF
V: TRBV7-3; size: NA; J: TRBJ1-2; D: NA; DNA: TGTGCCAGCAGCTTAAATCCGGGATCGGCTAACTATGGCTACACCTTC; CDR3: CASSLNPGSANYGYTF
V: TRBV9; size: NA; J: TRBJ2-1; D: TRBD2; DNA: TGTGCCAGCGGTAGCGGGGGGTACAATGAGCAGTTCTTC; CDR3: CASGSGGYNEQFF
V: TRBV5-1; size: NA; J: TRBJ2-5; D: NA; DNA: TGCGCCAGCAGCTCGACATTGGGCGGGGAGACCCAGTACTTC; CDR3: CASSSTLGGETQYF
V: TRBV30; size: NA; J: TRBJ1-6; D: NA; DNA: TGTGCCTGGAGTCCCAACGGTGATTCACCCCTCCACTTT; CDR3: CAWSPNGDSPLHF
V: TRBV20-1; size: NA; J: TRBJ1-6; D: NA; DNA: TGCAGTGCTCTGGACAGCCCCCGCAAGGTCTTT; CDR3: CSALDSPRKVF
V: TRBV7-2; size: NA; J: TRBJ1-3; D: NA; DNA: TGTGCCAGCAGCTTATCCGTCTCTGGAAACACCATATATTTT; CDR3: CASSLSVSGNTIYF
V: TRBV27; size: NA; J: TRBJ1-2; D: TRBD1; DNA: TGTGCCAGCAGAGAGACAGGGTCGGGCTGGGGGGGCTACACCTTC; CDR3: CASRETGSGWGGYTF
V: TRBV9; size: NA; J: TRBJ2-1; D: TRBD2; DNA: TGTGCCAGCAGCGTAGCCCCGCAGATTAGCGGGGGGCCCTACAATGAGCAGTTCTTC; CDR3: CASSVAPQISGGPYNEQFF
V: TRBV14; size: NA; J: TRBJ1-2; D: TRBD1; DNA: TGTGCCAGCAGCCCTCAGACAGGGGGCTATGGCTACACCTTC; CDR3: CASSPQTGGYGYTF
V: TRBV19; size: NA; J: TRBJ1-4; D: TRBD1; DNA: TGTGCCAGTAGCCCCGGGACAGGGTGGACTAATGAAAAACTGTTTTTT; CDR3: CASSPGTGWTNEKLFF
V: TRBV3-1/TRBV3-2; size: NA; J: TRBJ1-2; D: NA; DNA: TGTGCCACCAAGTCCACTTATGGCTACACCTTC; CDR3: CATKSTYGYTF
V: TRBV6-2/TRBV6-3; size: NA; J: TRBJ1-5; D: NA; DNA: TGTGCCAGCAGTCCCCCGGTTGGTCAGCCCCAGCATTTT; CDR3: CASSPPVGQPQHF
V: TRBV11-2; size: NA; J: TRBJ1-2; D: NA; DNA: TGTGCCAGCAGCCTGAGGGATAACTATGGCTACACCTTC; CDR3: CASSLRDNYGYTF
V: TRBV6-6; size: NA; J: TRBJ1-2; D: NA; DNA: TGTGCCAGCAGTACTATAGGGGAGGGGGTTACTTATGGCTACACCTTC; CDR3: CASSTIGEGVTYGYTF
V: TRBV18; size: NA; J: TRBJ1-4; D: NA; DNA: TGTGCCAGCTCACCGCGGGACGGTGAAAAACTGTTTTTT; CDR3: CASSPRDGEKLFF
V: TRBV13; size: NA; J: TRBJ1-2; D: TRBD1; DNA: TGTGCCAGCAGCTTAGAAAGGGCAGGGGGCAGCTATGGCTACACCTTC; CDR3: CASSLERAGGSYGYTF
V: TRBV7-3; size: NA; J: TRBJ2-2; D: NA; DNA: TGTGCCAGCAGCTTAAACAGGGAGAGGGCCGGGGAGCTGTTTTTT; CDR3: CASSLNRERAGELFF
V: TRBV19; size: NA; J: TRBJ1-5; D: NA; DNA: TGTGCCAGTAGTATTCAGGGTTATAGCAATCAGCCCCAGCATTTT; CDR3: CASSIQGYSNQPQHF
V: TRBV24-1; size: NA; J: TRBJ1-5; D: NA; DNA: TGTGCCACCAGTGATTTCGCGCCTGGTCAGCCCCAGCATTTT; CDR3: CATSDFAPGQPQHF
V: TRBV11-2; size: NA; J: TRBJ1-1; D: NA; DNA: TGTGCCAGCAGCCCTTCTCTCGGGGGAGAGCTGAACACTGAAGCTTTCTTT; CDR3: CASSPSLGGELNTEAFF
V: TRBV4-1; size: NA; J: TRBJ1-1; D: TRBD1; DNA: TGCGCCAGCAGCCAAGGCCCAAGGACAGGGGTGGTGAACACTGAAGCTTTCTTT; CDR3: CASSQGPRTGVVNTEAFF
V: TRBV3-1/TRBV3-2; size: NA; J: TRBJ2-2; D: NA; DNA: TGTGCCAGCAGCCCGGGATCGAGCCGAACCGGGGAGCTGTTTTTT; CDR3: CASSPGSSRTGELFF
V: TRBV6-5; size: NA; J: TRBJ1-3; D: NA; DNA: TGTGCCAGCAGATTCGGGGTTGGAAACACCATATATTTT; CDR3: CASRFGVGNTIYF
V: TRBV5-1; size: NA; J: TRBJ1-2; D: NA; DNA: TGCGCCAGCAGCTTGGAAACACCGAACTATGGCTACACCTTC; CDR3: CASSLETPNYGYTF
V: TRBV24-1; size: NA; J: TRBJ2-5; D: TRBD2; DNA: TGTGCCACCAGTGAAGGGACTAGCGGGGGGGCCGGGGAGACCCAGTACTTC; CDR3: CATSEGTSGGAGETQYF
V: TRBV6-4; size: NA; J: TRBJ2-3; D: TRBD2; DNA: TGTGCCAGCAGTGAACGGGGAGGGACAGATACGCAGTATTTT; CDR3: CASSERGGTDTQYF
V: TRBV5-1; size: NA; J: TRBJ1-1; D: NA; DNA: TGCGCCAGCAGCTTTACAAAAGGACAGCGAAACACTGAAGCTTTCTTT; CDR3: CASSFTKGQRNTEAFF
V: TRBV25-1; size: once; J: TRBJ2-3; D: NA; DNA: TGTGCCAGCGCCGCCTTCACAGGGTCGAGCACAGATACGCAGTATTTT; CDR3: CASAAFTGSSTDTQYF
V: TRBV25-1; size: NA; J: TRBJ1-2; D: TRBD1; DNA: TGTGCCAGCAGTAAACACTCGACAGGGGTAAGCGGCTACACCTTC; CDR3: CASSKHSTGVSGYTF
V: TRBV6-4; size: NA; J: TRBJ1-2; D: NA; DNA: TGTGCCAGCAGTGAAGGGGAGGGTAAGATCTACTATGGCTACACCTTC; CDR3: CASSEGEGKIYYGYTF
V: TRBV6-4; size: few; J: TRBJ2-2; D: NA; DNA: TGTGCCAGCAGTGACTCGGCTGGGCATAACACCGGGGAGCTGTTTTTT; CDR3: CASSDSAGHNTGELFF
V: TRBV3-1/TRBV3-2; size: NA; J: TRBJ1-1; D: NA; DNA: TGTGCCAGCAGCCCAGGAACAGGTCCCGCCCTTGAAGCTTTCTTT; CDR3: CASSPGTGPALEAFF
V: TRBV6-1; size: NA; J: TRBJ1-2; D: NA; DNA: TGTGCCAGCAGTGAACTTGGAGGGTATTCTTTTGGCTACACCTTC; CDR3: CASSELGGYSFGYTF
V: TRBV11-2; size: NA; J: TRBJ1-6; D: TRBD1; DNA: TGTGCCAGCAGCTTCAGGGGGGCCCGAAATTCACCCCTCCACTTT; CDR3: CASSFRGARNSPLHF
V: TRBV3-1/TRBV3-2; size: NA; J: TRBJ2-1; D: TRBD2; DNA: TGTGCCAGCAGCCGAGCGGGAAATGAGCAGTTCTTC; CDR3: CASSRAGNEQFF
V: TRBV7-8; size: NA; J: TRBJ1-2; D: NA; DNA: TGTGCCAGCAGCTTAGACAGGGCCAACTATGGCTACACCTTC; CDR3: CASSLDRANYGYTF
V: TRBV9; size: NA; J: TRBJ2-2; D: NA; DNA: TGTGCCAGCAGGTTCGGGGGAGGAACCGGGGAGCTGTTTTTT; CDR3: CASRFGGGTGELFF
V: TRBV11-2; size: NA; J: TRBJ1-2; D: TRBD1; DNA: TGTGCCAGCAGCATATTAGGGACAGGGGCTAACTATGGCTACACCTTC; CDR3: CASSILGTGANYGYTF
V: TRBV7-9; size: NA; J: TRBJ1-2; D: TRBD1; DNA: TGTGCCAGCAGCCGAGGACAGGGGGACTATGGCTACACCTTC; CDR3: CASSRGQGDYGYTF